One sample yielded the 12 T cell receptor beta chains listed below, sequenced in a study of blood T cell repertoires in COVID-19. Clones were sequenced by immunoSEQ multiplex PCR, and TCRdb holds only the in-frame ones, with some missing. The sample records nearly 110,000 clones, over 80% being singletons. The sample consisted of peripheral blood. All receptors come from a woman aged 30 to 39 with acute or convalescent COVID-19.

This clone appeared a few times. The J gene is TRBJ1-4, the V gene TRBV4-3; 7 nucleotides agree with TRBD1. With V trimmed by 4 bases and J by 0 bases, 14 bases remained unmatched. Germline CDR1 and CDR2: LGHNA and YSLEER. CDR3 length: 19 amino acids. The CDR3 nucleotides read TGCGCCAGCAGCCTCCAAGTTGGGACAGTACTTGCAACTAATGAAAAACTGTTTTTT. Translating it yields CASSLQVGTVLATNEKLFF.

V and J are TRBV7-9 and TRBJ1-4, with 10 bases that match TRBD1. CDR1 is SEHNR, CDR2 FQNEAQ, per germline (reference sequence). This CDR3 region has 17 residues. V shed 6 bases and J 6 bases; nucleotides not matched to a gene: 13. Here the CDR3 DNA reads TGTGCCAGCAGGACAACCCGGGACAGGGGTGGAGATGAAAAACTGTTTTTT. Translating it yields CASRTTRDRGGDEKLFF.

The chain combines TRBV30 with TRBJ1-4, with D unresolved. Germline V lookup: CDR1 GTSNPN, CDR2 SVGIG (reference sequence). The V end lost 3 bases, the J end lost 2 bases, and 10 bases lay between the germline ends. The CDR3 extends over 14 amino acids. The CDR3 sequence is CAWREPGTNEKLFF. CDR3 nucleotide sequence: TGTGCCTGGAGAGAGCCAGGCACTAATGAAAAACTGTTTTTT.

CDR3 amino acids: CASSPGGWVNYGYTF. DNA for the CDR3: TGTGCCAGCAGTCCCGGGGGGTGGGTCAACTATGGCTACACCTTC. The V and J genes are TRBV5-4 and TRBJ1-2; D is possibly TRBD1 (5 bases). Germline CDR1 reads SGHNT; CDR2 reads YYREEE (reference sequence). The V and J ends lost 5 bases and 2 bases respectively, with 16 bases between them. The CDR3 covers 15 residues.

The genes are TRBV6-6 and TRBJ1-4, with D possibly matching TRBD1 (6 bases). Per germline, CDR1 MNHNY and CDR2 SVGAGI (reference sequence). The length of the CDR3 is 13 residues. The V and J ends lost 6 bases and 10 bases respectively, with 15 bases between them. CDR3 sequence: CASRSEQGGKLFF. For the CDR3, the DNA is TGTGCCAGCAGATCGGAACAGGGCGGAAAACTGTTTTTT.

The chain recombines TRBV7-8 with TRBJ1-5, with a tentative D call TRBD1 (6 bases). Per germline, CDR1 SGHVS and CDR2 FQNEAQ. The CDR3 is made up of 15 amino acids. V was pared by 2 bases and J by 9 bases, with 17 bases between. The CDR3 DNA reads as TGTGCCAGCAGCTTAAGTGACAGGTTGTTGTCGCCCCAGCATTTT. Protein: CASSLSDRLLSPQHF.

V is TRBV6-2 or TRBV6-3 and J is TRBJ1-2; 7 positions match TRBD1. With 0 bases clipped from V and 4 bases from J, the junction kept 2 bases outside the gene matches. Germline CDR1 reads MNHEY; CDR2 reads SVGEGT. The CDR3 has 14 residues. CDR3 nucleotide sequence: TGTGCCAGCAGTTACTCGCCAGGGGGCTATGGCTACACCTTC. It is translated as CASSYSPGGYGYTF.

This clone appeared a few times. The rearrangement joins TRBV4-1 to TRBJ1-1, with a weak D call TRBD1 (6 bases). With 0 bases removed from V and 6 bases from J, the gap between germline ends came to 23 bases. The CDR3 length is 18 residues. The germline gives CDR1 MGHRA, CDR2 YSYEKL. The CDR3, as DNA: TGCGCCAGCAGCCAAGAAGGGTTCGGGCAGGGGTCTTCGTCTGAAGCTTTCTTT. Translation gives CASSQEGFGQGSSSEAFF.

This clone was counted only a few times. The chain employs TRBV7-2 and TRBJ2-7, with TRBD1 as a possible D gene (5 bases). The V gene's germline CDR1 is SGHTA and CDR2 FQGNSA. This CDR3 spans 13 amino acids. The V end lost 7 bases, the J end lost 4 bases, and 14 bases lay between the germline ends. CDR3 nucleotides: TGTGCCAGCACCTGGTGGGCAGGGTACGAGCAGTACTTC. Amino acid sequence: CASTWWAGYEQYF.

The chain has TRBV2 and TRBJ2-5; D is ambiguous. The CDR3 has 12 residues. V was cut by 7 bases and J by 5 bases, with 11 bases left in between. Per germline, CDR1 SNHLY and CDR2 FYNNEI. CDR3 loop: CASKRMTETQYF. The CDR3 DNA is TGTGCCAGCAAGAGGATGACGGAGACCCAGTACTTC.

This chain joins TRBV10-3 and TRBJ1-1, with TRBD1 as a possible D gene (5 bases). The CDR3 runs 14 residues. V was trimmed by 5 bases and J by 2 bases, leaving 12 bases between them. The germline CDR1 and CDR2 sequences are ENHRY and SYGVKD. The CDR3 bases are TGTGCCATCAGTACCGGGACTGATAACACTGAAGCTTTCTTT. As protein: CAISTGTDNTEAFF.

The chain recombines TRBV10-3 with TRBJ1-1; 11 bases map to TRBD1. The CDR3 covers 15 residues. Looked up from germline, CDR1 is ENHRY and CDR2 is SYGVKD. The V and J ends lost 2 bases and 4 bases, in that order; junction bases with no gene match: 3. CDR3 DNA: TGTGCCATCAGTGAGCACGGGACAGGGGGCACTGAAGCTTTCTTT. It is translated as CAISEHGTGGTEAFF.